This entry features one TCR beta chain sequence. The sort gate was single viable CD3+CD4+CD8-CD45RO+ cells for memory CD4+ T cells. CMV serostatus came from serum IgG against pp150, pp28, p38, p52. Trimming cost V 5 bases and J 5 bases, with 12 bases left between them. The CDR3 runs 13 residues. Germline V gene sequence: CDR1 MNHEY, CDR2 SVGAGI. Measured with immunoSEQ multiplex PCR; TCRdb has only the in-frame clones, and not every one. The sample lists about 57,000 clones, roughly four fifths seen once, with about 0.82% in the top ten. This entry is derived from a study of memory CD4+ T cells and cytomegalovirus serostatus.

The chain uses TRBV6-5 and TRBJ1-1; no clear D gene. The sample consisted of memory CD4+ T cells from blood. This sequence was found in an adult in good health and CMV-seronegative. CDR3 sequence: CASSPNGATEAFF. CDR3 bases: TGTGCCAGCAGTCCAAATGGTGCGACTGAAGCTTTCTTT.